The entry below gives a single T cell receptor beta chain sequence along with its context. Its cognate antigen is unknown. This sample stems from a study of T cell responses to AZD1222 COVID-19 vaccine. Broader study findings: Seropositive status at baseline applied to only five or six AZD1222 recipients.

The V gene lost 0 bases and the J gene lost 5 bases, with 15 bases spanning the gap. The CDR3 has 15 residues. From germline, CDR1 is GTSNPN and CDR2 SVGIG (reference sequence). Libraries were prepared by immunoSEQ multiplex PCR; TCRdb keeps only in-frame clonotypes and omits some of them. The sample consists of over 110,000 clones, approximately 87% of them appearing once. This specimen was peripheral blood, taken 28 days after the second AZD1222 dose. This TCR was sampled from an adult who received the AZD1222 COVID-19 vaccine. The chain employs TRBV30 and TRBJ2-3; D perhaps matches TRBD1 (6 bases). The CDR3 DNA follows: TGTGCCTGGAGTGTACTGGCCCAGGGGATAGATACGCAGTATTTT. Translating it yields CAWSVLAQGIDTQYF.